This T cell receptor beta chain was found in a study of blood T cells in healthy people across ages. From germline, CDR1 is LNHNV and CDR2 YYDKDF (reference sequence). The CDR3 is 15 residues long. This clonotype has a handful of counts. Antigen unknown. Alongside a J-beta primer mix, a sample-barcoded 5' primer served in a second PCR lasting about 7 to 11 cycles. Every cDNA was tagged by a template-switch adaptor with 12 random nucleotides. Each CDR3 protein gets one entry after TCRdb re-called the 5' RACE reads with MiXCR. The sample contains almost 800,000 distinct CDR3 sequences, about three fifths of which appear only once. Overall study results and limits: Estimates of total diversity, which came from one million sequenced T cells, were considered to be underestimates. Among T cells, TCR beta diversity per million cells dropped roughly linearly as age rose.

The sequenced material came from blood. This sequence originates from a young man in good health. The rearrangement uses TRBV15 and TRBJ2-5; unclear D gene. The J call could be wrong; TRBJ2-7 is a better fit for the DNA end. The CDR3 DNA is TGTGCCACCAGCAGAGGTCGTGGTGTTGCCTCCGAGCAGTACTTC. It codes for CATSRGRGVASEQYF.